The source of this T cell receptor beta chain is a study of cytomegalovirus exposure and HLA in healthy donors. Study-wide findings and caveats: Rarity marked most TCR sequences, yet some public TCRs occurred in many donors.

Turning to this clone: Its antigen is not known.

Per germline, CDR1 GTSNPN and CDR2 SVGIG (reference sequence). Trimming pared 5 bases from V and 0 bases from J, leaving 8 bases between. The CDR3 spans 12 residues. PCR involved 60 Vbeta and 13 Jbeta primers. Some clones are missing from TCRdb's copy, which holds only in-frame ones; the method was immunoSEQ multiplex PCR. Of tens of thousands of clones listed, about three quarters are singletons. The rearrangement uses TRBV30 and TRBJ2-7, with D possibly TRBD2 on 6 matching bases. The TCR was taken from a female donor in good health and CMV-seronegative. The source material was PBMCs. The CDR3 DNA reads TGTGCCTGGTCCGGGGGCTCCTACGAGCAGTACTTC. Its protein product is CAWSGGSYEQYF.